Following are 24 T cell receptor beta chains from one sample sequenced in a study of blood T cell repertoires in COVID-19 (dated by TCRdb to about 2020). Libraries came from the immunoSEQ multiplex PCR assay. The clones in this table, taken by TCRdb from immuneACCESS, are in-frame only. Not every clone is retained; where verified, under half of the shortfall comes from an unresolved V gene, and the cause of the rest is unknown. The sample table contains about 74,000 clones; only one count was recorded for approximately 90% of them. Roughly 5% of the sample is in the top ten clones. The sample taken for sequencing was peripheral blood. All receptors derive from a woman aged 55-69 years with active COVID-19.

This rearrangement joins TRBV15 to TRBJ1-2; 8 nucleotides line up with TRBD1. Per germline, CDR1 LNHNV and CDR2 YYDKDF (reference sequence). V gave up 5 bases and J gave up 2 bases; unmatched junction bases: 4. The CDR3 covers 14 residues. The CDR3 DNA sequence: TGTGCCACCAGCCCGGACAGGGCCAACTATGGCTACACCTTC. Translation: CATSPDRANYGYTF.

The chain uses TRBV5-1 and TRBJ2-1; 8 bases line up with TRBD1. Trimming at V came to 4 bases and at J to 4 bases, leaving 4 bases not matched to a gene. Germline CDR1 is SGHRS and CDR2 is YFSETQ. The length of the CDR3 is 14 residues. CDR3 residues: CASSPGQAYNEQFF. The CDR3 DNA is TGCGCCAGCAGCCCGGGACAGGCTTACAATGAGCAGTTCTTC.

V is TRBV7-2 and J is TRBJ2-1; TRBD2 matches 13 bases. With V trimmed by 5 bases and J by 6 bases, 7 bases remained unmatched. The CDR3 covers 16 residues. Germline CDR1 is SGHTA and CDR2 is FQGNSA. This chain's CDR3 is CASSLKGLAGVNEQFF. The CDR3 nucleotides read TGTGCCAGCAGCCTAAAAGGACTAGCGGGAGTCAATGAGCAGTTCTTC.

J is TRBJ1-2 and V is TRBV28; TRBD1 aligns across 9 bases. V shed 11 bases, J shed 4 bases, and the junction held 14 bases outside the gene matches. The germline V gene encodes CDR1 MDHEN and CDR2 SYDVKM. The CDR3 totals 15 residues. The CDR3 is CACHRDRASTYGYTF. Written as DNA, the CDR3 is TGTGCCTGTCACCGGGACAGGGCGTCTACCTATGGCTACACCTTC.

The genes are TRBV19 and TRBJ2-7; D might be TRBD1 (12 bases). The CDR3 covers 19 residues. Germline V gene data show CDR1 as LNHDA and CDR2 as SQIVND (reference sequence). Trimming took 5 bases from V and 5 from J, leaving 31 bases between them. In nucleotides, the CDR3 is TGTGCCAGTAGTCGGTCCGGGACAGGGGGCACTAGCGGGAGAAACGAGCAGTACTTC. Translation: CASSRSGTGGTSGRNEQYF.

The CDR3 bases are TGTGCCAGCAGTGAAGTAATAGGCAGGGGAAGCTATGGCTACACCTTC. This sequence encodes CASSEVIGRGSYGYTF. The genes are TRBV6-1 and TRBJ1-2, with a tentative D call TRBD1 (6 bases). The V gene lost 1 base and the J gene lost 4 bases, with 16 bases spanning the gap. Germline loops: CDR1 MNHNS, CDR2 SASEGT. The CDR3 is 16 residues long.

This clone showed up just once. The chain links TRBV5-1 to TRBJ2-1; 9 positions agree with TRBD2. The V gene's germline CDR1 is SGHRS and CDR2 YFSETQ. The CDR3 runs to 13 residues. Unmatched junction bases numbered 7, after V lost 7 bases and J lost 8 bases. The CDR3 DNA is TGCGCCAGCTCGCGGGAGGGGTTGGATGAGCAGTTCTTC. It specifies CASSREGLDEQFF.

This chain uses TRBV12-3 or TRBV12-4 with TRBJ1-2; TRBD1 is a possible D gene (5 bases). The CDR3 contains 13 residues. Trimming took off 1 base at V and 8 bases at J, with 11 bases between the two ends. The CDR3 sequence: CASSLGTGGGYTF. The CDR3 bases are TGTGCCAGCAGTTTAGGTACAGGTGGGGGCTACACCTTC.

This sequence joins TRBV14 and TRBJ2-7, with TRBD2 identical over 11 bases. Germline CDR1 SGHDN, CDR2 FVKESK. The CDR3 runs to 14 residues. J gave up 7 bases and V 4 bases, and 6 bases lay outside the gene matches. CDR3 bases: TGTGCCAGCAGCCTAGCGGGAGGGCCTGGGGAGCAGTACTTC. As protein: CASSLAGGPGEQYF. Filled out from reference TRBV14 and TRBJ2-7, the complete variable domain reads EAGVTQFPSHSVIEKGQTVTLRCDPISGHDNLYWYRRVMGKEIKFLLHFVKESKQDESGMPNNRFLAERTGGTYSTLKVQPAELEDSGVYFCASSLAGGPGEQYFGPGTRLTVT.

The chain's CDR3 is CASSPDSLEAQLFF. The DNA for the CDR3 is TGTGCCAGCTCACCGGACAGCCTTGAGGCCCAGCTGTTTTTT. The chain joins TRBV18 to TRBJ1-4, with D perhaps TRBD1 (6 bases). The CDR3 has 14 residues. Germline CDR1 KGHSH, CDR2 LQKENI. V lost 3 bases and J lost 14, with 19 bases in between.

The chain carries TRBV5-4 and TRBJ2-5; D is perhaps TRBD2 (6 bases). CDR1 and CDR2 (germline): SGHNT, YYREEE (reference sequence). The CDR3 consists of 15 residues. V lost 4 bases, J lost 0 bases, and 13 bases lay in between. CDR3 amino acids: CASSGGTGYQETQYF. The DNA for the CDR3 is TGTGCCAGCAGCGGGGGGACGGGCTACCAAGAGACCCAGTACTTC.

The chain recombines TRBV5-1 with TRBJ2-5; D is unresolved. There are 12 residues in the CDR3. Per the germline V gene, CDR1 is SGHRS and CDR2 is YFSETQ. Deletions cut 3 bases from V and 2 bases from J, with 5 bases between. The CDR3 DNA reads as TGCGCCAGCAGCTATCCGCAAGAGACCCAGTACTTC. Translated, it gives CASSYPQETQYF.

V is TRBV2 and J is TRBJ2-3; TRBD2 matches 10 bases. V trimming: 1 base; J trimming: 6 bases; junction bases outside the gene matches: 10. CDR3 size: 17 residues. Germline V gene lookup returns CDR1 SNHLY and CDR2 FYNNEI. CDR3 DNA sequence: TGTGCCAGCAGTGAAGGGACTAGCGGTTGGGGTGCGGATACGCAGTATTTT. Amino acids: CASSEGTSGWGADTQYF.

The V gene is TRBV14, the J gene TRBJ2-6, with unresolved D. CDR3 size: 14 residues. Germline values: CDR1 SGHDN, CDR2 FVKESK. Trimming left V 1 base short and J 4 bases short, with 5 bases between. CDR3 sequence (DNA): TGTGCCAGCAGCCAAGGGCCAGGGGCCAACGTCCTGACTTTC. Amino acids: CASSQGPGANVLTF.

V usage is TRBV19 and J usage is TRBJ2-1; 7 nucleotides align to TRBD2. This CDR3 comprises 19 residues. J gave up 0 bases and V 5 bases, and 16 bases lay outside the gene matches. Germline V gene sequence: CDR1 LNHDA, CDR2 SQIVND (reference sequence). The CDR3 sequence is CASSVSGAGSSSSYNEQFF. The CDR3 nucleotides are TGTGCCAGTAGTGTAAGCGGGGCTGGATCCTCGAGCTCCTACAATGAGCAGTTCTTC.

This chain uses TRBV21-1 with TRBJ2-7; TRBD2 is the table's D call, not checked against the DNA. TRBV21-1 is annotated as a pseudogene. The CDR3 sequence is 16 residues long. The CDR3 coding sequence is TGTGCCAGCAGCAAAGTTTCGGAGGACTTAGACTACGAGCAGTACTTC. Residues: CASSKVSEDLDYEQYF.

This clone was detected once. J is TRBJ2-7 and V is TRBV3-1 (or the pseudogene TRBV3-2); 9 bases are shared with TRBD2. Germline CDR1 LGHDT, CDR2 YNNKEL (reference sequence). The CDR3 covers 13 residues. Trimming removed 3 bases from V and 11 bases from J; junction bases left unmatched: 8. CDR3 sequence reads: CASSQLGLAIEYF. CDR3 nucleotide sequence: TGTGCCAGCAGCCAGCTGGGACTAGCTATTGAGTACTTC.

The V gene is TRBV28, the J gene TRBJ2-7; D perhaps matches TRBD2 (5 bases). The CDR3 extends over 14 amino acids. The germline V and J ends were trimmed by 6 bases and 0 bases, with 12 bases remaining between them. Looked up from germline, CDR1 is MDHEN and CDR2 is SYDVKM. The CDR3 reads CASSRAGGSYEQYF. CDR3 nucleotides: TGTGCCAGCAGCCGTGCGGGCGGCTCCTACGAGCAGTACTTC.

The rearrangement uses TRBV5-1 and TRBJ2-1; 7 positions match TRBD1. The V gene end was trimmed by 4 bases and the J gene end by 0 bases; junction bases not matched to a gene: 4. The CDR3 has 15 residues. The germline gives CDR1 SGHRS, CDR2 YFSETQ. The CDR3 DNA reads as TGCGCCAGCAGCACGGGACAGAGCTCCTACAATGAGCAGTTCTTC. Amino acids: CASSTGQSSYNEQFF.

This chain connects TRBV2 to TRBJ2-5; TRBD1 matches 10 bases. After removal of 6 bases from V and 3 bases from J, the junction contained 7 bases not matched to a gene. CDR3 length equals 15 residues. CDR1 SNHLY and CDR2 FYNNEI come from the germline V gene. DNA for the CDR3: TGTGCCAGCAGCCCCCTCGGGACAGGGGAAGAGACCCAGTACTTC. It specifies CASSPLGTGEETQYF.

The genes are TRBV18 and TRBJ1-1, with 7 nucleotides matching TRBD1. This CDR3 comprises 15 residues. The germline gives CDR1 KGHSH, CDR2 LQKENI. Trimming at V came to 4 bases and at J to 3 bases, leaving 8 bases not matched to a gene. CDR3 sequence: CASSQQGSGDTEAFF. The DNA of the CDR3 is TGTGCCAGCTCACAACAGGGGTCGGGGGACACTGAAGCTTTCTTT.

The V and J genes are TRBV5-1 and TRBJ2-7; 11 nucleotides match TRBD1. The germline V gene has CDR1 SGHRS and CDR2 YFSETQ. After removal of 0 bases from V and 7 bases from J, the junction contained 12 bases not matched to a gene. CDR3 size: 17 residues. CDR3 sequence reads: CASSLEGQGAPRGEQYF. The CDR3 nucleotides read TGCGCCAGCAGCTTGGAAGGACAGGGGGCGCCACGGGGAGAGCAGTACTTC. The full variable domain, with the rest looked up from reference TRBV5-1 and TRBJ2-7, is KAGVTQTPRYLIKTRGQQVTLSCSPISGHRSVSWYQQTPGQGLQFLFEYFSETQRNKGNFPGRFSGRQFSNSRSEMNVSTLELGDSALYLCASSLEGQGAPRGEQYFGPGTRLTVT.

A word on this clone: The same CDR3 arises from other DNA sequences in this sample as well. This CDR3 is CASSPTGDYGYTF. DNA for the CDR3: TGCGCCAGCAGCCCCACAGGGGACTATGGCTACACCTTC. This chain connects TRBV5-1 to TRBJ1-2, with 7 nucleotides matching TRBD1. Germline CDR1 SGHRS, CDR2 YFSETQ. The CDR3 consists of 13 residues. After removal of 4 bases from V and 3 bases from J, the junction contained 3 bases not matched to a gene.

CDR3 DNA sequence: TGTGCCAGCAGCCAAATGGCGGAGGGAGAGACCCAGTACTTC. The encoded protein is CASSQMAEGETQYF. The chain carries TRBV4-2 and TRBJ2-5; possibly TRBD2 for D (6 bases). The germline V gene encodes CDR1 LGHNA and CDR2 YNFKEQ. CDR3 length equals 14 residues. Trimming removed 2 bases from V and 4 bases from J, with 11 bases in between.